This TCR beta chain was recovered during a study of blood T cell repertoires in COVID-19. Study-level information: T cells, B-cell-depleted T cells, or PBMCs supplied cDNA or gDNA.

Cohorts were assigned according to the clinical history that participants reported. The repertoire was sequenced with immunoSEQ multiplex PCR; TCRdb's copy has only in-frame clones and lacks some. The sample consists of fewer than 500,000 clones, around 87% of them appearing once. The germline V and J ends were trimmed by 5 bases and 0 bases, with 18 bases remaining between them. This CDR3 is 17 amino acids long. Germline assignment: CDR1 SGHRS and CDR2 YFSETQ. The TCR comes from a woman in her twenties or thirties with acute COVID-19. Sequencing input: PBMCs or T cells enriched from blood (not recorded which). The chain has TRBV5-1 and TRBJ2-1; unclear D gene. The CDR3 DNA sequence: TGCGCCAGCAGGCCTCTTTTGTTGCGGAGCTCCTACAATGAGCAGTTCTTC. Amino acids: CASRPLLLRSSYNEQFF.